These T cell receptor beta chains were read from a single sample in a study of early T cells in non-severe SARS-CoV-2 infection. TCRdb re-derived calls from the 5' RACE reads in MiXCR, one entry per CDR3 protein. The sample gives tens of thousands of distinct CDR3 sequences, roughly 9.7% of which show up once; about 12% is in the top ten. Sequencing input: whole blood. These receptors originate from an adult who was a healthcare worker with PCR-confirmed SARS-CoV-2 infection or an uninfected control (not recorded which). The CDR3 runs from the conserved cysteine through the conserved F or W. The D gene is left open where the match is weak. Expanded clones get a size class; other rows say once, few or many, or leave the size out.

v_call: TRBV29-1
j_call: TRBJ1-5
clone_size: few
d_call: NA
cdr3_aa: CSVLLPPGNQPQHF
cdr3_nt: TGCAGCGTCCTATTGCCCCCTGGCAATCAGCCCCAGCATTTT

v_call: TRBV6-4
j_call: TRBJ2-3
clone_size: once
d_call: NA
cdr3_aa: CASSERTRGADTQYF
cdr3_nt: TGTGCCAGCAGTGAAAGGACTAGGGGGGCAGATACGCAGTATTTT

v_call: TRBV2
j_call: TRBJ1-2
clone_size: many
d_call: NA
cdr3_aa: CASMGSYGYTF
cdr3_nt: TGTGCCAGCATGGGCAGCTATGGCTACACCTTC

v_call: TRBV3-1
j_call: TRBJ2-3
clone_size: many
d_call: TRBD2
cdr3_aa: CASSQGQAGGLADTQYF
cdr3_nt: TGTGCCAGCAGCCAAGGACAGGCGGGGGGGCTGGCAGATACGCAGTATTTT

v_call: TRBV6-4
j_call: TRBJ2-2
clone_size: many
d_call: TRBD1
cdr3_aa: CASSRDREAGELFF
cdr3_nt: TGTGCAAGCAGCAGGGACAGGGAGGCCGGGGAGCTGTTTTTT

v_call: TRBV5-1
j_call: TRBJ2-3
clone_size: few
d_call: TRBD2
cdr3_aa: CASSLVAGDTDTQYF
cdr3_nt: TGCGCCAGCAGCTTGGTAGCGGGAGACACAGATACGCAGTATTTT

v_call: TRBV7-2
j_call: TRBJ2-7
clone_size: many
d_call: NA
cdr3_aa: CASSPSLGSGYEQYF
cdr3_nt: TGTGCCAGCAGCCCATCATTGGGGTCTGGCTACGAGCAGTACTTC

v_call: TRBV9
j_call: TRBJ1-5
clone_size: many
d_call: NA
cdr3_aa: CASSKGGDDQPQHF
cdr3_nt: TGTGCCAGCAGCAAGGGGGGTGACGATCAGCCCCAGCATTTT

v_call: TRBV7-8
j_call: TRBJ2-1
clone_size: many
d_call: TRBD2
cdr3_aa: CASSFGKRGGSSYNEQFF
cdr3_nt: TGTGCCAGCAGCTTCGGAAAGCGGGGGGGGAGCTCCTACAATGAGCAGTTCTTC

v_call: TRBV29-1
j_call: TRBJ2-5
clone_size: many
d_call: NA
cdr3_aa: CSVGTGQRLETQYF
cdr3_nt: TGCAGCGTCGGAACGGGACAAAGATTGGAGACCCAGTACTTC

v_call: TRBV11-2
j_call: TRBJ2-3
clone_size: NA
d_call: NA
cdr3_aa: CASSPYGRGRGRDTQYF
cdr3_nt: TGTGCCAGCAGCCCATATGGGCGGGGAAGAGGTAGAGATACGCAGTATTTT

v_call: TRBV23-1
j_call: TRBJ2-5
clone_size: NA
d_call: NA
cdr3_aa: CASIRRFQETQYF
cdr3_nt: TGCGCCAGCATTCGGCGGTTTCAAGAGACCCAGTACTTC

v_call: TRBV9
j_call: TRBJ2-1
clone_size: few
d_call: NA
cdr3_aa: CASSPTFGEQFF
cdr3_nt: TGTGCCAGCAGCCCCACTTTCGGTGAGCAGTTCTTC

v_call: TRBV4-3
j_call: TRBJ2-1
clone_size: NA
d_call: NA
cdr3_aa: CASSPTSLNEQFF
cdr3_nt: TGCGCCAGCAGCCCGACTAGTCTGAATGAGCAGTTCTTC

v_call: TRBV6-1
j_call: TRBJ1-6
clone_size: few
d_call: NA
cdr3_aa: CASTGSDPPNSPLHF
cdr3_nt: TGTGCCAGCACCGGAAGTGATCCTCCTAATTCACCCCTCCACTTT

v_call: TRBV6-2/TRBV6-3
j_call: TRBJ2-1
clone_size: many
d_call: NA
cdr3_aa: CASISTFDNEQFF
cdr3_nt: TGTGCCAGCATCTCAACATTTGACAATGAGCAGTTCTTC

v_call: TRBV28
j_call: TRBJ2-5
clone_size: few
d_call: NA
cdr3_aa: CASSFSRNQETQYF
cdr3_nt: TGTGCCAGCAGTTTCAGTCGGAACCAAGAGACCCAGTACTTC

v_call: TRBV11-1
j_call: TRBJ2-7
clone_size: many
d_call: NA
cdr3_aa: CASSPGEVATSHEQYF
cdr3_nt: TGTGCCAGCAGCCCAGGGGAAGTAGCTACTTCTCACGAGCAGTACTTC

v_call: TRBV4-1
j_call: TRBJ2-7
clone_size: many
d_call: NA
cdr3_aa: CASSQDIRNSYEQYF
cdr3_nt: TGCGCCAGCAGCCAAGATATTAGGAACTCCTACGAGCAGTACTTC

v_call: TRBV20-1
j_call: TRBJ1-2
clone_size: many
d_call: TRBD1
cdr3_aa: CSAWDRGYGYTF
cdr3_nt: TGCAGTGCGTGGGACAGGGGGTATGGCTACACCTTC

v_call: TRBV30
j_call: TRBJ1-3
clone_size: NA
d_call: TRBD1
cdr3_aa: CAWSRDSGSGNTIYF
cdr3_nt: TGTGCCTGGAGTAGGGACAGCGGCTCTGGAAACACCATATATTTT

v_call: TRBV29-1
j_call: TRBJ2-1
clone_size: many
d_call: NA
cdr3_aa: CSVPEDSYNEQFF
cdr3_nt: TGCAGCGTTCCCGAGGATTCCTACAATGAGCAGTTCTTC

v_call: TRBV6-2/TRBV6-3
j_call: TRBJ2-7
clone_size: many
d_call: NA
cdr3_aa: CASSYRDGSYEQYF
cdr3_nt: TGTGCCAGCAGTTACCGGGACGGCTCCTACGAGCAGTACTTC

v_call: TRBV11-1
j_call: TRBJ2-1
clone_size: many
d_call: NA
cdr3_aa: CASSLLAVGGPYNEQFF
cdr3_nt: TGTGCCAGCAGCTTACTAGCGGTAGGGGGTCCCTACAATGAGCAGTTCTTC

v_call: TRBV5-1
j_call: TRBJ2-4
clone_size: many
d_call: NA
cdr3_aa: CASSLAGGQGENIQYF
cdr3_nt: TGCGCCAGCAGCTTGGCTGGGGGGCAGGGGGAAAACATTCAGTACTTC

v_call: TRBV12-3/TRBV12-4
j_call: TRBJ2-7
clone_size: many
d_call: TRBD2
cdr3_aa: CASSRLAGYEQYF
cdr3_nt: TGTGCCAGCAGTCGACTAGCGGGTTACGAGCAGTACTTC

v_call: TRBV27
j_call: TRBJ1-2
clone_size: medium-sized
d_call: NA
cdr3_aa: CASSPLRNFWGYTF
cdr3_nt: TGTGCCAGCAGTCCGCTCCGGAATTTTTGGGGCTACACCTTC

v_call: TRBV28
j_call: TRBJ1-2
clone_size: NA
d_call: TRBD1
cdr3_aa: CASSLGQGAITF
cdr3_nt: TGTGCCAGCAGTTTAGGACAGGGGGCTATCACCTTC

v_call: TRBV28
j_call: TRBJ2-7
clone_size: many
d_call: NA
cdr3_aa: CASSTQYEQYF
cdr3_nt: TGTGCCAGTTCGACACAGTACGAGCAGTACTTC

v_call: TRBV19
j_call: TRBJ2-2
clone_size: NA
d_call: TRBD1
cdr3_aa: CASTPTRRTGGSTGELFF
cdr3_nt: TGTGCCAGTACTCCGACTCGCCGGACAGGGGGATCCACCGGGGAGCTGTTTTTT

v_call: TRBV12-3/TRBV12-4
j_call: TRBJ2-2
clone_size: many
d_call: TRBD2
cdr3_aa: CASSPSGGNTGELFF
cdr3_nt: TGTGCCAGCAGTCCGAGCGGGGGGAACACCGGGGAGCTGTTTTTT

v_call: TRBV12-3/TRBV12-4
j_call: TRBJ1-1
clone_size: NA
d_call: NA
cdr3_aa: CASSLGQMATNAEAFF
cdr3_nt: TGTGCCAGCAGTTTAGGTCAAATGGCAACTAACGCTGAAGCTTTCTTT

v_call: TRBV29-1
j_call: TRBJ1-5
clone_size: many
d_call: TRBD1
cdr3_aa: CSVRDRGSNQPQHF
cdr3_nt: TGCAGCGTCCGGGACAGGGGGAGCAATCAGCCCCAGCATTTT